This TCR beta chain was sequenced for a study of CD8 T cells in Susac syndrome. An amount of RNA that ranged from roughly 0.5 to 1 ug was reverse transcribed with random hexamers. Amplification of TCR beta CDR3 spanned 54 Vbeta and 13 Jbeta via immunoSEQ multiplex PCR. MiXCR, applied by TCRdb to the immunoSEQ multiplex PCR reads, yields one record per CDR3 protein. The table has over 120,000 distinct CDR3 sequences, around 94% seen once; the top ten hold around 0.08%. The authors negatively isolated CD8+ and CD4+ T cells and FACS-enriched TEMRA cells. This CDR3 contains 15 residues. CDR1 is SGHDT and CDR2 is YYEEEE in the germline V gene. V was pared by 1 base and J by 1 base, with 2 bases of the junction left unmatched. This clonotype was picked up one time.

The TCR sequence derives from a human donor in good health. Specimen: CD4+ T cells from PBMCs. This sequence joins TRBV5-6 and TRBJ1-3, with 7 bases aligning to TRBD1. CDR3: CASSLPGGSGNTIYF. The CDR3, as DNA: TGTGCCAGCAGCTTGCCAGGGGGATCTGGAAACACCATATATTTT.